The 30 T cell receptor beta chains reported below all come from one sample, sequenced in a study of shared clonotypes between healthy human individuals. Sequencing was performed with immunoSEQ multiplex PCR; in TCRdb, only in-frame clones are kept and a portion is missing. The table shows about 470,000 clones, with about 85% occurring only once. What was sequenced was PBMCs. These receptors were collected from a woman between 40 and 55 years old in good health. Some clones in this sample may be carry-over from other donors' samples.

The CDR3 is CASTRDGNNEKLFF. CDR3 nucleotides: TGCGCCAGCACCCGGGACGGAAATAATGAAAAACTGTTTTTT. The chain recombines TRBV5-1 with TRBJ1-4, with D tentatively TRBD1 (5 bases). V was cut by 6 bases and J by 4 bases, with 13 bases left in between. The CDR3 runs to 14 residues. The germline V gene encodes CDR1 SGHRS and CDR2 YFSETQ.

This clone has just one count. This chain joins TRBV5-1 and TRBJ1-2; 8 bases fit TRBD1. Germline V lookup: CDR1 SGHRS, CDR2 YFSETQ. CDR3 length equals 14 residues. With 2 bases clipped from V and 6 bases from J, the junction kept 6 bases outside the gene matches. The CDR3 loop reads CASSFSGGWDGYTF. The CDR3 DNA is TGCGCCAGCAGCTTCTCAGGGGGCTGGGATGGCTACACCTTC. The variable domain in full, completed from reference TRBV5-1 and TRBJ1-2, reads KAGVTQTPRYLIKTRGQQVTLSCSPISGHRSVSWYQQTPGQGLQFLFEYFSETQRNKGNFPGRFSGRQFSNSRSEMNVSTLELGDSALYLCASSFSGGWDGYTFGSGTRLTVV.

V gene TRBV7-2 combines with J gene TRBJ2-1, with 15 bases lining up with TRBD2. Per the germline V gene, CDR1 is SGHTA and CDR2 is FQGNSA. The CDR3 spans 17 residues. V lost 4 bases, J lost 7 bases, and 8 bases stayed unmatched. In DNA, the CDR3 is TGTGCCAGCAGCTCCGGACTAGCGGGAGGGCAAGAGAATGAGCAGTTCTTC. This codes for CASSSGLAGGQENEQFF.

This chain connects TRBV30 to TRBJ1-5, with D possibly being TRBD1 (6 bases). The CDR3 consists of 15 residues. V was pared by 2 bases and J by 5 bases, with 16 bases between. Germline CDR1 is GTSNPN and CDR2 is SVGIG (reference sequence). CDR3 nucleotide sequence: TGTGCCTGGAGTCCCCCCGTCCGGGGGCATCAGCCCCAGCATTTT. Translation gives CAWSPPVRGHQPQHF.

The chain has TRBV19 and TRBJ2-6, with D hard to call. V shed 5 bases and J shed 0 bases, with 5 bases lying between them. Germline V gene sequence: CDR1 LNHDA, CDR2 SQIVND (reference sequence). The CDR3 is made up of 14 amino acids. The CDR3: CASSPYSGANVLTF. Here the CDR3 DNA reads TGTGCCAGTAGTCCATACTCTGGGGCCAACGTCCTGACTTTC.

The gene calls are TRBV2 and TRBJ2-1; D is perhaps TRBD2 (6 bases). Germline assignment: CDR1 SNHLY and CDR2 FYNNEI. The CDR3 extends over 18 amino acids. V was pared by 2 bases and J by 2 bases, with 19 bases between. CDR3 residues: CASSETPWSGVTYNEQFF. As DNA, the CDR3 is TGTGCCAGCAGTGAAACGCCTTGGTCGGGAGTAACCTACAATGAGCAGTTCTTC.

V and J are TRBV5-1 and TRBJ2-7; 8 bases are a match to TRBD2. This CDR3 is built from 15 residues. Germline CDR1 is SGHRS and CDR2 is YFSETQ. Trimming cost V 4 bases and J 4 bases; bases outside gene matches: 10. CDR3 DNA: TGCGCCAGCAGCCGTGACGGGAGGGCCTCTTACGAGCAGTACTTC. It codes for CASSRDGRASYEQYF.

The chain combines TRBV18 with TRBJ1-1; 8 nucleotides match TRBD1. The CDR3 consists of 15 residues. The ends lost 3 bases at V and 5 bases at J; junction bases unmatched: 8. Germline-derived CDR1 and CDR2 are KGHSH and LQKENI. The CDR3: CASSPRQGPWTEAFF. The CDR3 DNA is TGTGCCAGCTCACCCAGACAGGGGCCGTGGACTGAAGCTTTCTTT.

The rearrangement uses TRBV27 and TRBJ2-5; D uncertain. The end of the DNA aligns better with TRBJ2-7, so the J call may be wrong. CDR3 length: 14 amino acids. Germline V gene sequence: CDR1 MNHEY, CDR2 SMNVEV (reference sequence). CDR3 sequence: CASSPIPLEREQYF. CDR3 nucleotide sequence: TGTGCCAGCAGTCCGATCCCTCTAGAGCGCGAGCAGTACTTC.

About this clone: This could be a read error, since a much larger clone is one nucleotide away. The genes are TRBV25-1 and TRBJ2-2; the D gene is possibly TRBD1 (6 bases). Germline lookup yields CDR1 MGHDK and CDR2 SYGVNS. Trimming took off 2 bases at V and 3 bases at J, with 10 bases between the two ends. The CDR3 totals 15 residues. DNA for the CDR3: TGTGCCAGCAGTGAAGAACAGGGAGACACCGGGGAGCTGTTTTTT. Translating it yields CASSEEQGDTGELFF.

This chain uses TRBV2 with TRBJ1-4, with TRBD1 identical over 9 bases. This CDR3 comprises 17 residues. Trimming took 7 bases from V and 8 from J; bases not matched to a gene: 17. Germline V gene lookup returns CDR1 SNHLY and CDR2 FYNNEI. The CDR3: CASTATGWTGAREKLFF. The DNA for the CDR3 is TGTGCCAGCACCGCAACGGGATGGACAGGGGCTCGGGAAAAACTGTTTTTT.

CDR3 amino acids: CASSLTRGGTGELFF. CDR3 coding DNA: TGTGCCAGCAGCTTAACCAGAGGAGGCACCGGGGAGCTGTTTTTT. This chain connects TRBV7-3 to TRBJ2-2, with D possibly matching TRBD2 (5 bases). The CDR3 extends over 15 amino acids. Germline V gives CDR1 SGHTA, CDR2 FQGTGA. The ends were cut back, 0 bases at V and 4 bases at J, with 9 bases in the middle.

This clone was counted a few times. The chain links TRBV5-4 to TRBJ2-5; weak D call: TRBD2 (6 bases). Germline CDR1 and CDR2: SGHNT and YYREEE (reference sequence). CDR3 length equals 14 residues. V was trimmed by 5 bases and J by 0 bases, leaving 11 bases between them. CDR3 in amino acids: CASRRDSNQETQYF. In DNA form, the CDR3 reads TGTGCCAGCAGACGGGACTCCAACCAAGAGACCCAGTACTTC.

The CDR3 is CASSAGGSGRAIYEQYF. Here the CDR3 DNA reads TGTGCCAGCAGCGCTGGGGGCAGCGGGAGGGCCATATACGAGCAGTACTTC. V and J are TRBV5-4 and TRBJ2-7, with 10 nucleotides matching TRBD2. The CDR3 length is 17 residues. Germline CDR1 reads SGHNT; CDR2 reads YYREEE (reference sequence). V shed 4 bases and J 4 bases; nucleotides not matched to a gene: 14.

The chain has TRBV27 and TRBJ1-6, with D unresolved. V lost 0 bases, J lost 7 bases, and 4 bases lay in between. CDR1 and CDR2 from the germline V gene are MNHEY and SMNVEV (reference sequence). The CDR3 runs 13 residues. The CDR3 DNA is TGTGCCAGCAGTTTATCCCCGAATTCACCCCTCCACTTT. It translates to CASSLSPNSPLHF.

By its share, this clone is medium-sized. The V and J genes are TRBV19 and TRBJ1-4, with unresolved D. Trimming removed 1 base from V and 8 bases from J, with 11 bases in between. The CDR3 is made up of 14 amino acids. Germline lookup yields CDR1 LNHDA and CDR2 SQIVND (reference sequence). The CDR3: CASSIGVSEEKLFF. The CDR3 coding sequence is TGTGCCAGTAGTATAGGGGTTTCTGAAGAAAAACTGTTTTTT.

Written as DNA, the CDR3 is TGTGCCAGCACCCGTGCTGACACTGAAGCTTTCTTT. It is translated as CASTRADTEAFF. The rearrangement joins TRBV28 to TRBJ1-1, with unresolved D. In germline, CDR1 is MDHEN, CDR2 SYDVKM. Between the trimmed V and J ends, which lost 7 bases and 3 bases, there was a span of 9 bases. This CDR3 contains 12 residues.

A single count supports this clone. This sequence joins TRBV5-6 and TRBJ2-3; TRBD1 is a possible D gene (6 bases). V gave up 0 bases and J gave up 0 bases, with 11 bases separating them. This CDR3 contains 16 residues. Germline assignment: CDR1 SGHDT and CDR2 YYEEEE. The CDR3: CASSLARDISTDTQYF. The CDR3, as DNA: TGTGCCAGCAGCTTGGCCAGGGACATAAGCACAGATACGCAGTATTTT.

This clone was seen only a few times. This chain uses TRBV28 with TRBJ2-7; D is undetermined. There are 15 residues in the CDR3. The V gene lost 8 bases and the J gene lost 3 bases, with 20 bases spanning the gap. Germline V gene lookup returns CDR1 MDHEN and CDR2 SYDVKM. The CDR3, as DNA: TGTGCCAGCCATCCCTCGTCGACAAGAAACTACGAGCAGTACTTC. Translating gives CASHPSSTRNYEQYF.

The rearrangement joins TRBV12-1 to TRBJ2-7; TRBD2, the table's D call, was not compared with the DNA. TRBV12-1 is described as a pseudogene. This CDR3 contains 17 residues. CDR3 in amino acids: CASSFERTSGYSYEQYF. CDR3 nucleotides: TGTGCCAGCAGCTTTGAGCGGACTAGCGGTTACTCCTACGAGCAGTACTTC.

V is TRBV19 and J is TRBJ1-2; 8 nucleotides line up with TRBD1. Germline lookup yields CDR1 LNHDA and CDR2 SQIVND (reference sequence). Trimming took 5 bases from V and 3 from J; bases not matched to a gene: 2. This CDR3 region has 13 residues. This CDR3 reads CASSSGQDYGYTF. The DNA for the CDR3 is TGTGCCAGTAGTTCGGGACAGGACTATGGCTACACCTTC.

The chain is built from TRBV5-1 and TRBJ2-5, with 8 bases fitting TRBD2. The V gene end was trimmed by 1 base and the J gene end by 2 bases; junction bases not matched to a gene: 10. Germline V gene sequence: CDR1 SGHRS, CDR2 YFSETQ. The CDR3 loop spans 17 amino acids. DNA for the CDR3: TGCGCCAGCAGCTTGTGGGGACTAGGAAGGAGTCAAGAGACCCAGTACTTC. It codes for CASSLWGLGRSQETQYF.

J is TRBJ2-2 and V is TRBV7-3; 7 nucleotides agree with TRBD2. V was pared by 5 bases and J by 2 bases, with 11 bases of the junction left unmatched. The germline gives CDR1 SGHTA, CDR2 FQGTGA. The CDR3 extends over 17 amino acids. The chain's CDR3 is CASSPTPASGNTGELFF. Written as DNA, the CDR3 is TGTGCCAGCAGCCCCACCCCGGCTAGCGGTAACACCGGGGAGCTGTTTTTT.

The chain carries TRBV15 and TRBJ2-7; D call uncertain. CDR3 length equals 13 residues. Looked up from germline, CDR1 is LNHNV and CDR2 is YYDKDF (reference sequence). Trimming shortened V by 5 bases and J by 2 bases, and 10 bases separated the two germline ends. As DNA, the CDR3 is TGTGCCACCAGCTTTGGCCGAACCTACGAGCAGTACTTC. Translated: CATSFGRTYEQYF. Full variable domain (missing parts from reference TRBV15 and TRBJ2-7): DAMVIQNPRYQVTQFGKPVTLSCSQTLNHNVMYWYQQKSSQAPKLLFHYYDKDFNNEADTPDNFQSRRPNTSFCFLDIRSPGLGDTAMYLCATSFGRTYEQYFGPGTRLTVT.

The chain recombines TRBV11-2 with TRBJ1-1; D possibly corresponds to TRBD1 (5 bases). V was pared by 3 bases and J by 5 bases, with 10 bases between. The germline V gene encodes CDR1 SGHAT and CDR2 FQNNGV. The CDR3 length is 13 residues. The CDR3 region has the DNA TGTGCCAGCAGCTTGGGGGGTGTTACTGAAGCTTTCTTT. This encodes CASSLGGVTEAFF. Using reference TRBV11-2 and TRBJ1-1 for the parts outside the CDR3, the full variable domain is EAGVAQSPRYKIIEKRQSVAFWCNPISGHATLYWYQQILGQGPKLLIQFQNNGVVDDSQLPKDRFSAERLKGVDSTLKIQPAKLEDSAVYLCASSLGGVTEAFFGQGTRLTVV.

The chain employs TRBV10-3 and TRBJ1-3, with D perhaps matching TRBD1 (5 bases). Trimming stripped 4 bases from V and 4 bases from J, with 11 bases between. This CDR3 region has 14 residues. Germline assignment: CDR1 ENHRY and CDR2 SYGVKD. The CDR3 spells CAISVGTAGNTIYF. CDR3 in DNA: TGTGCCATCAGTGTGGGGACCGCGGGAAACACCATATATTTT.

This sequence joins TRBV10-3 and TRBJ2-2; no reliable D call. V was clipped by 6 bases and J by 3 bases, with 2 bases between them. Germline CDR1 and CDR2: ENHRY and SYGVKD. This CDR3 is built from 11 residues. CDR3 DNA: TGTGCCATCAGGTACACCGGGGAGCTGTTTTTT. Protein sequence: CAIRYTGELFF.

The rearrangement joins TRBV5-1 to TRBJ2-5; no clear D. The CDR3 totals 14 residues. Germline V gives CDR1 SGHRS, CDR2 YFSETQ. Trimming pared 2 bases from V and 2 bases from J, leaving 10 bases between. CDR3: CASSFGSRQETQYF. CDR3 sequence (DNA): TGCGCCAGCAGCTTCGGCAGTCGACAAGAGACCCAGTACTTC.

Only one count was recorded for this clone. This chain uses TRBV30 with TRBJ1-3; the D gene is possibly TRBD1 (6 bases). V was trimmed by 5 bases and J by 2 bases, leaving 10 bases between them. Germline CDR1 GTSNPN, CDR2 SVGIG (reference sequence). CDR3 length: 13 amino acids. CDR3 coding DNA: TGTGCCTGGGAGGACAGCCCTGGAAACACCATATATTTT. Its translation: CAWEDSPGNTIYF. Full variable domain (rest looked up from reference TRBV30 and TRBJ1-3): SQTIHQWPATLVQPVGSPLSLECTVEGTSNPNLYWYRQAAGRGLQLLFYSVGIGQISSEVPQNLSASRPQDRQFILSSKKLLLSDSGFYLCAWEDSPGNTIYFGEGSWLTVV.

This clone came up many times. The chain recombines TRBV25-1 with TRBJ2-1, with D maybe TRBD2 (6 bases). This CDR3 contains 17 residues. V was pared by 5 bases and J by 8 bases, with 25 bases between. Germline loops: CDR1 MGHDK, CDR2 SYGVNS. The CDR3 DNA is TGTGCCAGCAGTAGGTCAGGCGCCGGACTTCGGGGGTATGAGCAGTTCTTC. Amino acids: CASSRSGAGLRGYEQFF.